Listed below are T cell receptor beta chains from one sample, sequenced in a study of OX40 agonist ivuxolimab in advanced cancers. Sequencing used immunoSEQ multiplex PCR; TCRdb keeps in-frame clones, though not all of them. The data show approximately 9,300 clones, 63% seen once. Sample: CD4+ or CD8+ T cells sorted from blood, taken in a trial of the OX40 agonist ivuxolimab. The receptor source for this set is an adult with an advanced solid tumor such as melanoma, head and neck, liver or kidney cancer. Each CDR3 is given with its conserved first and last residue. D genes are given only for firm matches. Size is omitted from some rows. Given values are once, few, many or a class for expanded clones.

d_call j_call clone_size v_call cdr3_aa cdr3_nt
. TRBJ2-7 medium-sized TRBV10-3 CAISESRGAIYEQYF TGTGCCATCAGTGAGTCCAGGGGGGCAATATACGAGCAGTACTTC
. TRBJ1-2 . TRBV5-5 CASSLTTHTNYGYTF TGTGCCAGCAGCTTAACCACTCACACTAACTATGGCTACACCTTC
. TRBJ2-7 few TRBV2 CASSEDRNYEQYF TGTGCCAGCAGTGAGGATAGAAACTACGAGCAGTACTTC
TRBD2 TRBJ2-7 . TRBV6-6 CASGPSGTSEQYF TGTGCCAGCGGGCCTAGCGGGACCAGCGAGCAGTACTTC
. TRBJ2-1 . TRBV27 CASSLSASSYNEQFF TGTGCCAGCAGTTTATCAGCTAGTTCCTACAATGAGCAGTTCTTC
. TRBJ1-1 medium-sized TRBV19 CASSMGIGNTEAFF TGTGCCAGTAGTATGGGGATTGGGAACACTGAAGCTTTCTTT
TRBD1 TRBJ1-2 . TRBV6-6 CASSYGPGGGYGYTF TGTGCCAGCAGTTACGGACCAGGGGGCGGCTATGGCTACACCTTC
. TRBJ2-5 . TRBV15 CATSSRDGQETQYF TGTGCCACCAGCAGCCGGGACGGGCAAGAGACCCAGTACTTC
. TRBJ2-3 . TRBV19 CASSKYRERADTQYF TGTGCCAGTAGCAAGTACAGGGAGAGGGCAGATACGCAGTATTTT
. TRBJ2-5 . TRBV27 CACRGTGLRGTQYF TGTGCCTGCAGGGGTACAGGCCTCAGGGGGACCCAGTACTTC
TRBD1 TRBJ2-7 . TRBV28 CASSERDRVYEQYF TGTGCCAGCAGCGAGCGGGACAGGGTCTACGAGCAGTACTTC
. TRBJ2-3 . TRBV5-4 CASSLGAGQDTQYF TGTGCCAGCAGCTTGGGGGCAGGTCAAGATACGCAGTATTTT
. TRBJ2-3 . TRBV28 CASSPGPHWGNTQYF TGTGCCAGCAGTCCCGGGCCTCATTGGGGGAACACGCAGTATTTT
. TRBJ2-2 . TRBV7-6 CASSHIPDTGELFF TGTGCCAGCAGTCACATCCCGGACACCGGGGAGCTGTTTTTT
. TRBJ2-5 . TRBV5-1 CASSRFGGAGETQYF TGCGCCAGCAGCAGGTTCGGAGGGGCGGGTGAGACCCAGTACTTC
. TRBJ1-2 . TRBV29-1 CSVERQGGYGYTF TGCAGCGTTGAAAGGCAGGGCGGCTATGGCTACACCTTC
. TRBJ2-2 . TRBV27 CASSLYRNTGELFF TGTGCCAGCAGTTTGTACAGGAACACCGGGGAGCTGTTTTTT
TRBD2 TRBJ2-1 . TRBV11-2 CASSLSSGSWNEQFF TGTGCCAGCAGCTTATCCAGCGGGAGCTGGAATGAGCAGTTCTTC
TRBD2 TRBJ2-3 . TRBV29-1 CSVFSGRALDTQYF TGCAGCGTATTTAGCGGGAGGGCCCTAGATACGCAGTATTTT
TRBD1 TRBJ2-3 . TRBV28 CASSTTHRGFLTDTQYF TGTGCCAGCAGTACTACTCACAGGGGCTTTCTCACAGATACGCAGTATTTT
. TRBJ2-2 . TRBV28 CASTLLKGAGELFF TGTGCCAGCACCCTCCTGAAGGGCGCCGGGGAGCTGTTTTTT
. TRBJ1-2 few TRBV11-2 CASSLIRLDGHGYTF TGTGCCAGCAGCTTGATTCGGCTGGACGGGCATGGCTACACCTTC
TRBD2 TRBJ2-7 . TRBV27 CASSPLGLAAYEQYF TGTGCCAGCAGCCCATTGGGACTAGCGGCCTACGAGCAGTACTTC
. TRBJ1-1 few TRBV14 CASSQVLNEAFF TGTGCCAGCAGCCAAGTTTTGAATGAAGCTTTCTTT
. TRBJ2-7 . TRBV18 CASSNSRSRVFYEQYF TGTGCCAGCTCAAACTCAAGGAGCAGGGTGTTCTACGAGCAGTACTTC
. TRBJ2-1 . TRBV28 CASSLLTGEQFF TGTGCCAGCAGTTTATTGACTGGTGAGCAGTTCTTC
TRBD1 TRBJ2-5 few TRBV15 CATRRTGVETQYF TGTGCCACCAGGAGGACAGGGGTTGAGACCCAGTACTTC
. TRBJ1-4 . TRBV6-5 CASSYSTAGKLFF TGTGCCAGCAGTTACTCGACGGCCGGAAAACTGTTTTTT
. TRBJ1-1 . TRBV28 CASSLQPNTEAFF TGTGCCAGCAGTTTGCAGCCGAACACTGAAGCTTTCTTT
TRBD1 TRBJ1-2 few TRBV28 CASSFRGTGGTYGYTF TGTGCCAGCAGTTTTAGAGGGACAGGGGGCACCTATGGCTACACCTTC
TRBD2 TRBJ2-1 . TRBV11-1 CASSLVPSTSGGSYNEQFF TGTGCCAGCAGCTTAGTTCCCTCTACTAGCGGGGGCTCCTACAATGAGCAGTTCTTC
. TRBJ1-3 . TRBV6-6 CASSPISSHGNTIYF TGTGCCAGCAGCCCCATCTCGAGTCATGGAAACACCATATATTTT
TRBD1 TRBJ1-4 . TRBV4-2 CASSRAPPAGTENEKLFF TGTGCCAGCAGCCGTGCCCCTCCCGCCGGGACAGAGAATGAAAAACTGTTTTTT
TRBD2 TRBJ2-2 . TRBV19 CASRPGLAGFANTGELFF TGTGCCAGTAGGCCGGGACTAGCGGGGTTCGCGAACACCGGGGAGCTGTTTTTT
. TRBJ2-5 . TRBV11-2 CASSLWGANQETQYF TGTGCCAGCAGCTTGTGGGGCGCCAACCAAGAGACCCAGTACTTC
TRBD1 TRBJ2-2 . TRBV6-1 CASRQGTDTGELFF TGTGCCAGCAGACAGGGGACGGACACCGGGGAGCTGTTTTTT
TRBD2 TRBJ2-2 . TRBV7-2 CASQFLAGGFGELFF TGTGCCAGCCAGTTCTTAGCGGGAGGGTTCGGGGAGCTGTTTTTT
TRBD2 TRBJ2-7 once TRBV11-2 CASSLLAGGSEQYF TGTGCCAGCAGCTTACTAGCGGGAGGAAGTGAGCAGTACTTC
TRBD1 TRBJ1-4 . TRBV7-9 CASSRTGAYEKLFF TGTGCCAGCAGTCGGACAGGGGCGTATGAAAAACTGTTTTTT
TRBD1 TRBJ2-7 . TRBV9 CASSLTGGGLWEQYF TGTGCCAGCAGCCTCACAGGGGGCGGATTATGGGAGCAGTACTTC
TRBD1 TRBJ1-4 . TRBV28 CASSLGTGFEKLFF TGTGCCAGCAGTTTAGGGACAGGGTTCGAAAAACTGTTTTTT
TRBD1 TRBJ1-1 . TRBV9 CASSPQGGGNTEAFF TGTGCCAGCAGCCCTCAAGGGGGCGGGAACACTGAAGCTTTCTTT
. TRBJ1-5 . TRBV4-1 CASSQGQYQPQHF TGCGCCAGCAGCCAAGGCCAATATCAGCCCCAGCATTTT
. TRBJ1-1 . TRBV28 CASSSSFSLLAEAFF TGTGCCAGCAGTTCTTCTTTTAGCCTTTTGGCTGAAGCTTTCTTT
TRBD2 TRBJ2-1 once TRBV11-2 CASSLLAGGYNEQFF TGTGCCAGCAGCTTACTAGCGGGAGGTTACAATGAGCAGTTCTTC
. TRBJ2-7 few TRBV19 CASSIGGARQYF TGTGCCAGTAGTATTGGGGGGGCAAGGCAGTACTTC
. TRBJ1-3 few TRBV19 CASSILASGNTIYF TGTGCCAGTAGTATTCTTGCCTCTGGAAACACCATATATTTT
. TRBJ2-2 large TRBV28 CASSLLPSARAGELFF TGTGCCAGCAGTTTATTACCTAGCGCTAGGGCCGGGGAGCTGTTTTTT
TRBD1 TRBJ1-2 . TRBV7-9 CASSLTRSGQENYGYTF TGTGCCAGCAGCCTAACCCGATCGGGACAGGAGAACTATGGCTACACCTTC
. TRBJ2-5 . TRBV29-1 CSVGTNIEETQYF TGCAGCGTTGGGACTAACATTGAAGAGACCCAGTACTTC
TRBD1 TRBJ1-5 . TRBV9 CASSVGTGKNQPQHF TGTGCCAGCAGCGTCGGGACAGGTAAAAATCAGCCCCAGCATTTT